The clone carrying this TCR beta chain came up once. Its antigen is undetermined. The data originate from a study of CD4+ T cells in melanoma. Study results and caveats: CD8+ T cell, macrophage and B cell function reportedly correlated with neoantigen-specific CD4+ T cells. Reportedly, melanoma neoantigen-specific CD4+ T cells showed varied differentiation states.

The germline gives CDR1 LNHDA, CDR2 SQIVND (reference sequence). V lost 1 base and J lost 5, with 7 bases in between. CDR3 length: 13 residues. Here immunoSEQ multiplex PCR was the method, and the copy in TCRdb shows in-frame clones only, minus some. Among tens of thousands of clones listed, about 72% were seen once. This sequence joins TRBV19 and TRBJ2-3; unclear D gene. This sequence originates from a human donor with melanoma. The specimen sequenced was tumor tissue. The CDR3, as DNA: TGTGCCAGTAGTATAGGAGTAGGAGATACGCAGTATTTT. It is translated as CASSIGVGDTQYF.